These T cell receptor beta chains were read from a single sample in a study of blood T cell repertoires in COVID-19. Some clones are missing from TCRdb's copy, which holds only in-frame ones; the method was immunoSEQ multiplex PCR. The sample has around 150,000 clones, 92% seen once; the top ten hold approximately 4.9%. The sequencing sample was made of peripheral blood. The source is a young man with COVID-19, enrolled during active disease. CDR3s leave out the opening cysteine and the closing phenylalanine or tryptophan.

V gene	J gene	CDR3 protein
TRBV7-9	TRBJ1-2	ASSLGRGLSVDGYT
TRBV7-8	TRBJ2-1	ASTKQESSYNEQF
TRBV23-1	TRBJ2-2	ASSQSPGARGELF
TRBV3-1/TRBV3-2	TRBJ1-2	ASSQGTHSGNYGYT
TRBV5-1	TRBJ1-6	ASSLDGGSYYNSPLH
TRBV7-6	TRBJ1-4	ASSLASAGFNEKLF
TRBV27	TRBJ1-4	ASSGRRATNEKLF
TRBV7-9	TRBJ1-4	ASSGPGTGVNEKLF
TRBV19	TRBJ1-1	ASSIDLTAAF
TRBV27	TRBJ1-2	ASSLSTGGRLLDGYT
TRBV28	TRBJ2-3	ASRNGGGGDTQY
TRBV18	TRBJ1-1	ASSPRTGYTEAF
TRBV5-4	TRBJ2-3	ASSLTRDSHTDTQY
TRBV19	TRBJ2-3	ASRYKAPGDTQY
TRBV5-6	TRBJ1-1	ASSRTDLNTEAF
TRBV30	TRBJ2-1	AWSPVGLGNEQF
TRBV27	TRBJ1-5	ASRAQNNQPQH
TRBV24-1	TRBJ2-1	ATSAGQAYNEQF
TRBV5-4	TRBJ2-6	ASSLRFGANVLT
TRBV3-1/TRBV3-2	TRBJ2-7	ASSQGTRNGTSGRVNDEQY
TRBV3-1/TRBV3-2	TRBJ2-3	ASSQGGGADTQY
TRBV3-1/TRBV3-2	TRBJ2-1	ASSPPPGLAGGHSYNEQF
TRBV6-1	TRBJ1-1	ASSEPGMNTEAF
TRBV7-9	TRBJ2-1	ASSLESGLTKQF
TRBV15	TRBJ2-1	ATSRDSLAGGFNEQF
TRBV4-3	TRBJ2-2	ASSQDRRNTGELF
TRBV18	TRBJ2-5	ASSPNPGGQETQY
TRBV10-3	TRBJ1-4	AISDGTGDEKLF
TRBV5-1	TRBJ1-5	ASSYWTGVNQPQH
TRBV12-3/TRBV12-4	TRBJ1-3	ASSFNSGNTIY
TRBV19	TRBJ2-2	ASSIGGQGAGELF
TRBV6-5	TRBJ1-4	ASSPAGVSEKLF
TRBV7-2	TRBJ1-6	ASSGAGAANSPLH
TRBV5-1	TRBJ1-2	ASSPGQGAQIEGYT
TRBV28	TRBJ2-7	ASSTPGQGYEQY
TRBV6-1	TRBJ1-5	ASSGAGTGFSNQPQH
TRBV19	TRBJ2-7	ASSDQVYEQY
TRBV5-1	TRBJ2-6	ASSLWYRGSGSGANVLT
TRBV4-3	TRBJ2-7	ASSQDGGPNEQY
TRBV7-3	TRBJ2-5	ASSFRYQETQY
TRBV5-1	TRBJ2-7	ASSFGGGTYEQY
TRBV12-3/TRBV12-4	TRBJ1-1	ASSYGRAEAF
TRBV19	TRBJ2-1	ATGLNSYNEQF
TRBV15	TRBJ2-1	ATSRDGGTGDYNEQF